What follows is one T cell receptor beta chain and its context. Per the authors' pipeline: Reference gene primer amplification yielded estimated nucleated cell counts. Sequencing used immunoSEQ multiplex PCR; TCRdb keeps in-frame clones, though not all of them. V and J calls and clone size are copied from that table; D and trimming were computed from the DNA. The sample gives about 14,000 clones, around 83% of which show up once; roughly a quarter is in the top ten. This sample is part of a study of blood T cell repertoires in COVID-19. Study summary: The United States, Italy and Spain supplied acute and convalescent COVID-19 samples. PBMCs, B-cell-depleted T cells, or T cells provided the cDNA or gDNA that made up the material.

The germline V gene encodes CDR1 SNHLY and CDR2 FYNNEI. This CDR3 is built from 16 residues. With 2 bases removed from V and 5 bases from J, the gap between germline ends came to 13 bases. This TCR came from a woman in her forties or fifties with active or convalescent COVID-19. Sample: peripheral blood. The chain recombines TRBV2 with TRBJ1-6; the D is unclear. The DNA of the CDR3 is TGTGCCAGCAGTGAATTTAATGGAGGTCATAATTCACCCCTCCACTTT. Its protein product is CASSEFNGGHNSPLHF.